One and the same sample provided the 20 T cell receptor beta chains below, sequenced in a study of shared clonotypes between healthy human individuals. Some clones are missing from TCRdb's copy, which holds only in-frame ones; the method was immunoSEQ multiplex PCR. The data contain about 110,000 clones, about 67% of them seen just once; the ten biggest clones take up about 24%. Sequenced: memory CD8+ T cells sorted from blood. Subset meaning: CD45RO+ cells pooled with CCR7-negative TemRA cells. The receptors stem from a young woman in good health.

Only one count was recorded for this clone. V and J are TRBV28 and TRBJ2-1, with a tentative D call TRBD2 (6 bases). V dropped 6 bases and J dropped 3 bases, with 18 bases sitting between them. CDR1 and CDR2 (germline): MDHEN, SYDVKM. The CDR3 sequence is 16 residues long. In nucleotides, the CDR3 is TGTGCCAGCAGCAAAAGAGCGGGCCCGCTCTACAATGAGCAGTTCTTC. Its translation is CASSKRAGPLYNEQFF.

This chain links TRBV5-1 with TRBJ2-2, with D hard to call. Germline V gene data show CDR1 as SGHRS and CDR2 as YFSETQ. The V and J ends lost 0 bases and 2 bases respectively, with 20 bases between them. The CDR3 runs to 19 residues. The chain's CDR3 is CASSLEPPGGNGNTGELFF. The CDR3 DNA follows: TGCGCCAGCAGCTTGGAACCACCCGGTGGTAACGGAAACACCGGGGAGCTGTTTTTT.

V and J are TRBV27 and TRBJ2-1; TRBD2 is a possible D gene (6 bases). Trimming left V 6 bases short and J 0 bases short, with 12 bases between. The length of the CDR3 is 15 residues. Per germline, CDR1 MNHEY and CDR2 SMNVEV (reference sequence). DNA for the CDR3: TGTGCCAGCAGACTGATGGGACTCTCCTACAATGAGCAGTTCTTC. Encoded protein: CASRLMGLSYNEQFF.

The J gene is TRBJ2-7, the V gene TRBV29-1; a possible D gene is TRBD2 (6 bases). With 7 bases removed from V and 3 bases from J, the gap between germline ends came to 22 bases. The CDR3 loop spans 15 amino acids. Per germline, CDR1 SQVTM and CDR2 ANQGSEA. CDR3 region: CSARNTGGGGYEQYF. CDR3 coding DNA: TGCAGCGCTCGGAACACTGGGGGAGGAGGCTACGAGCAGTACTTC.

The J gene is TRBJ1-5, the V gene TRBV19; D call uncertain. V was pared by 2 bases and J by 7 bases, with 15 bases between. This CDR3 spans 15 amino acids. CDR1 is LNHDA, CDR2 SQIVND, per germline (reference sequence). CDR3 sequence reads: CASSIRSSRAQPQHF. The CDR3 DNA follows: TGTGCCAGTAGTATAAGGTCCAGTAGGGCGCAGCCCCAGCATTTT.

This clone was seen a few times. The gene calls are TRBV14 and TRBJ2-7, with D possibly TRBD2 on 6 matching bases. This CDR3 has 15 residues. V lost 2 bases to trimming and J lost 3 bases, with 14 bases between them. The germline CDR1 and CDR2 sequences are SGHDN and FVKESK. This chain's CDR3 is CASSQPSAGFYEQYF. The CDR3 bases are TGTGCCAGCAGCCAACCTAGCGCGGGATTCTACGAGCAGTACTTC. Filled out from reference TRBV14 and TRBJ2-7, the complete variable domain reads EAGVTQFPSHSVIEKGQTVTLRCDPISGHDNLYWYRRVMGKEIKFLLHFVKESKQDESGMPNNRFLAERTGGTYSTLKVQPAELEDSGVYFCASSQPSAGFYEQYFGPGTRLTVT.

This clone was found a few times. The genes are TRBV6-4 and TRBJ2-1; 10 bases are shared with TRBD1. The CDR3 is made up of 16 amino acids. Unmatched junction bases numbered 5, after V lost 0 bases and J lost 6 bases. The germline CDR1 and CDR2 sequences are MRHNA and SNTAGT. CDR3 coding DNA: TGTGCCAGCAGTGACTCCGGACAGGGGGATCGCAATGAGCAGTTCTTC. It translates to CASSDSGQGDRNEQFF.

The rearrangement joins TRBV14 to TRBJ2-1; 7 nucleotides align to TRBD2. Trimming at V came to 0 bases and at J to 0 bases, leaving 5 bases not matched to a gene. This CDR3 contains 17 residues. Germline CDR1 is SGHDN and CDR2 is FVKESK. CDR3 protein: CASSQDPWGGSYNEQFF. The CDR3 DNA sequence: TGTGCCAGCAGCCAAGATCCGTGGGGGGGCTCCTACAATGAGCAGTTCTTC. Drawing the rest from reference TRBV14 and TRBJ2-1, the complete variable domain is EAGVTQFPSHSVIEKGQTVTLRCDPISGHDNLYWYRRVMGKEIKFLLHFVKESKQDESGMPNNRFLAERTGGTYSTLKVQPAELEDSGVYFCASSQDPWGGSYNEQFFGPGTRLTVL.

The DNA for the CDR3 is TGCGCCAGCAGCTTGCGACAGGGTGACTCACCCCTCCACTTT. Its translation: CASSLRQGDSPLHF. The chain joins TRBV5-1 to TRBJ1-6; 7 positions match TRBD1. V lost 1 base to trimming and J lost 10 bases; unmatched junction nucleotides: 5. The V gene's germline CDR1 is SGHRS and CDR2 YFSETQ. The length of the CDR3 is 14 residues.

This clone showed up just a few times. The gene calls are TRBV28 and TRBJ2-2, with D perhaps TRBD2 (5 bases). Germline CDR1 and CDR2: MDHEN and SYDVKM. This CDR3 contains 16 residues. The V end was cut by 7 bases, the J end by 6 bases, with 21 bases between. The DNA of the CDR3 is TGTGCCAGCACCACTAGTCCTTCCGCGTACGCCGGGGAGCTGTTTTTT. Translation: CASTTSPSAYAGELFF.

The chain carries TRBV4-1 and TRBJ1-2; D is ambiguous. Germline V gene lookup returns CDR1 MGHRA and CDR2 YSYEKL. The CDR3 is 14 residues long. Trimming shortened V by 6 bases and J by 5 bases, and 16 bases separated the two germline ends. The CDR3 nucleotides read TGCGCCAGCAGTCTCGTAGGTAGAGCTTATGGCTACACCTTC. The encoded protein is CASSLVGRAYGYTF.

This clone is large by share. The rearrangement uses TRBV6-6 and TRBJ1-2; TRBD1 might be the D (6 bases). The germline CDR1 and CDR2 sequences are MNHNY and SVGAGI (reference sequence). The ends were cut back, 4 bases at V and 6 bases at J, with 18 bases in the middle. The CDR3 consists of 15 residues. CDR3 DNA sequence: TGTGCCAGCAGTTCCCTAGGCGGGGGCGCCGATGGCTACACCTTC. It translates to CASSSLGGGADGYTF.

This clone was seen only a few times. This chain connects TRBV7-8 to TRBJ1-1; 8 nucleotides agree with TRBD1. Looked up from germline, CDR1 is SGHVS and CDR2 is FQNEAQ. The CDR3 runs to 15 residues. V shed 3 bases and J 2 bases; nucleotides not matched to a gene: 5. This chain's CDR3 is CASSFGTGPNTEAFF. CDR3 sequence (DNA): TGTGCCAGCAGCTTTGGGACAGGTCCTAACACTGAAGCTTTCTTT.

The J gene is TRBJ2-6, the V gene TRBV4-1; 7 positions match TRBD2. V lost 6 bases, J lost 2 bases, and 10 bases stayed unmatched. The CDR3 runs 17 residues. CDR1 and CDR2 (germline): MGHRA, YSYEKL. CDR3 loop: CASRLGGTSAGANVLTF. The CDR3 DNA sequence: TGCGCCAGCAGATTGGGAGGGACCTCGGCTGGGGCCAACGTCCTGACTTTC.

This sequence joins TRBV7-2 and TRBJ2-3; no definite D call. CDR1 and CDR2 (germline): SGHTA, FQGNSA. The germline V and J ends were trimmed by 3 bases and 0 bases, with 7 bases remaining between them. This CDR3 comprises 14 residues. The chain's CDR3 is CASSLLTSTDTQYF. The CDR3 bases are TGTGCCAGCAGCTTGCTGACTAGCACAGATACGCAGTATTTT.

This clone was seen a handful of times. The chain recombines TRBV5-1 with TRBJ1-2; D gene unclear. The ends were cut back, 2 bases at V and 5 bases at J, with 16 bases in the middle. The CDR3 is 15 amino acids. CDR1 and CDR2 (germline): SGHRS, YFSETQ. The CDR3, as DNA: TGCGCCAGCAGCTTTGGACTATCCGCCTATTATGGCTACACCTTC. This sequence encodes CASSFGLSAYYGYTF. The variable domain in full, with the rest retrieved from reference TRBV5-1 and TRBJ1-2, is KAGVTQTPRYLIKTRGQQVTLSCSPISGHRSVSWYQQTPGQGLQFLFEYFSETQRNKGNFPGRFSGRQFSNSRSEMNVSTLELGDSALYLCASSFGLSAYYGYTFGSGTRLTVV.

The chain has TRBV7-7 and TRBJ1-4; D is ambiguous. Trimming left V 5 bases short and J 5 bases short, with 12 bases between. Germline CDR1 SSHAT, CDR2 FNYEAQ (reference sequence). CDR3 size: 14 residues. CDR3 sequence: CASSPEVGNEKLFF. The CDR3 coding sequence is TGTGCCAGCAGCCCCGAGGTCGGGAATGAAAAACTGTTTTTT.

The sample holds a few counts of this clone. The genes are TRBV10-3 and TRBJ1-3, with D perhaps matching TRBD1 (5 bases). The CDR3 spans 13 residues. The germline CDR1 and CDR2 sequences are ENHRY and SYGVKD. Trimming removed 10 bases from V and 1 base from J, with 11 bases in between. For the CDR3, the DNA is TGTGCCACCAGGGAAGGGTCTGGAAACACCATATATTTT. Translation: CATREGSGNTIYF.

The chain carries TRBV7-9 and TRBJ2-1; D gene uncertain. With 5 bases removed from V and 4 bases from J, the gap between germline ends came to 15 bases. The germline CDR1 and CDR2 sequences are SEHNR and FQNEAQ (reference sequence). The CDR3 runs to 15 residues. The DNA for the CDR3 is TGTGCCAGCAGCCCGGAAGTTTCGGGTTACAATGAGCAGTTCTTC. This gives the protein CASSPEVSGYNEQFF.

The CDR3 sequence is CASRVPGPGGGYTF. The CDR3 region has the DNA TGTGCCAGCAGAGTACCGGGCCCTGGGGGTGGCTACACCTTC. The genes are TRBV28 and TRBJ1-2; D possibly corresponds to TRBD1 (5 bases). V was trimmed by 6 bases and J by 7 bases, leaving 18 bases between them. CDR1 and CDR2 from the germline V gene are MDHEN and SYDVKM. This CDR3 spans 14 amino acids.